This T cell receptor (beta chain) was identified in a study of cytomegalovirus exposure and HLA in healthy donors. The CDR3 totals 19 residues. J gave up 7 bases and V 4 bases, and 13 bases lay outside the gene matches. Germline V gene data show CDR1 as MDHEN and CDR2 as SYDVKM. Concerning this clone itself: Its antigen is undetermined.

PCR primers comprised 60 Vbeta and 13 Jbeta primers. Produced via immunoSEQ multiplex PCR; TCRdb's table is partial and in-frame only. The sample consists of 140,000 to 150,000 clones, 78% of them appearing once. General study results and limits: The investigators catalogued some 160 TCR beta chains as cytomegalovirus-associated. In a later analysis, several top co-occurrence clusters appeared linked to parvovirus B19, influenza, CMV and Epstein-Barr virus.

This rearrangement joins TRBV28 to TRBJ2-1, with 16 bases aligning to TRBD2. The clonotype was recovered from a female donor in good health and CMV-seronegative. Sequencing was carried out using PBMCs. CDR3 loop: CASSSNLGLAGGMGNEQFF. The CDR3 DNA reads TGTGCCAGCAGTTCCAACCTGGGACTAGCGGGAGGGATGGGTAATGAGCAGTTCTTC.